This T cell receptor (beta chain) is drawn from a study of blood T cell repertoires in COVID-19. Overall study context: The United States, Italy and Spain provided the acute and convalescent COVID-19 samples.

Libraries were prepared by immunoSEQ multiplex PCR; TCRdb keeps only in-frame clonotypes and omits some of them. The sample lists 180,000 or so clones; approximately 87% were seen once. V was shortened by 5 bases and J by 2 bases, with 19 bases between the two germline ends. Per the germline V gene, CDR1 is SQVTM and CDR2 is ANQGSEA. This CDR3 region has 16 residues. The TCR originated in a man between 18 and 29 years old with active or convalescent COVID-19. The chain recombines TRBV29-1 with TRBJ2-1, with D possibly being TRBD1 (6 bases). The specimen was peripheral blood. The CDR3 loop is CSVRGAGQGPYNEQFF. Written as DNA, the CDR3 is TGCAGCGTTAGAGGAGCAGGGCAGGGGCCCTACAATGAGCAGTTCTTC.